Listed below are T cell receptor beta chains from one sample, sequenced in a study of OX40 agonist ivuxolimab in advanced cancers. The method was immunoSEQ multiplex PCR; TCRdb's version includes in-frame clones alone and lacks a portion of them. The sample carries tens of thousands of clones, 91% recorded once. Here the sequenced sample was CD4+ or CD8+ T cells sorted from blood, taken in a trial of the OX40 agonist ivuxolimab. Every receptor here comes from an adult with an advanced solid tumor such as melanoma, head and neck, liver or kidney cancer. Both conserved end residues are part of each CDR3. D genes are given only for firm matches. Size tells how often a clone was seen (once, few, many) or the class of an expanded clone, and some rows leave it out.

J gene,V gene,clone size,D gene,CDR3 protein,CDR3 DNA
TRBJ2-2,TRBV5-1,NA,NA,CASSLVTQNTGELFF,TGCGCCAGCAGCTTGGTAACACAGAACACCGGGGAGCTGTTTTTT
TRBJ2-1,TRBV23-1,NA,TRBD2,CASSTGLAGLRLSYNEQFF,TGCGCCAGCAGTACGGGACTAGCGGGACTACGACTATCCTACAATGAGCAGTTCTTC
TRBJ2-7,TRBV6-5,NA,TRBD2,CATQRETYEQYF,TGTGCCACCCAGCGGGAAACCTACGAGCAGTACTTC
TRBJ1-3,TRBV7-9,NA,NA,CASSLATAFSGNTIYF,TGTGCCAGCAGCTTAGCGACAGCCTTCTCTGGAAACACCATATATTTT
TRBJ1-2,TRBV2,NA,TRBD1,CASSRDRNNYGYTF,TGTGCCAGCAGCCGGGACAGGAATAACTATGGCTACACCTTC
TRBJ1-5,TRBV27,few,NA,CASKSGAGIHQPQHF,TGTGCCAGCAAGAGTGGGGCAGGTATCCATCAGCCCCAGCATTTT
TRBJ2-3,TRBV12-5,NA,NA,CASGLDRSTDTQYF,TGTGCTAGTGGTTTAGACAGGAGCACAGATACGCAGTATTTT
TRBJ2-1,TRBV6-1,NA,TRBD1,CASSSHRDSEQFF,TGTGCCAGCAGTTCCCACCGGGACAGTGAGCAGTTCTTC
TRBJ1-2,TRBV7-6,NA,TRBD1,CASSGRTGSNYGYTF,TGTGCCAGCAGCGGACGGACAGGCTCGAACTATGGCTACACCTTC
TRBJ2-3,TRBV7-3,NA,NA,CASSPSSGGLGTDTQYF,TGTGCCAGCAGCCCCTCCTCAGGAGGGTTGGGCACAGATACGCAGTATTTT
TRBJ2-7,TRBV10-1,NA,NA,CASSERGNPYEQYF,TGCGCCAGCAGTGAGAGAGGGAACCCCTACGAGCAGTACTTC
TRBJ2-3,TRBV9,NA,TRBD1,CASSGQGALRYTQYF,TGTGCCAGCAGCGGACAGGGGGCTCTTCGATATACGCAGTATTTT
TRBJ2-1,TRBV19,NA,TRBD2,CASSIDNRRRLAGGNEQFF,TGTGCCAGTAGTATAGATAATCGACGGCGGCTAGCGGGTGGCAATGAGCAGTTCTTC
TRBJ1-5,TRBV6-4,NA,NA,CASSDSPGQPQHF,TGTGCCAGCAGTGACTCTCCGGGTCAGCCCCAGCATTTT
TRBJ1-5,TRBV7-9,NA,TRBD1,CASSLLGQGDNQPQHF,TGTGCCAGCAGCCTCCTCGGACAGGGCGACAATCAGCCCCAGCATTTT
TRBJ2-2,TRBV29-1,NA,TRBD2,CSGRLAGGPGGELFF,TGCAGCGGCCGACTAGCGGGAGGGCCCGGCGGGGAGCTGTTTTTT
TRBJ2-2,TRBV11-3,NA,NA,CASSGHREKSTGELFF,TGTGCCAGCAGCGGTCACCGGGAGAAGAGCACCGGGGAGCTGTTTTTT
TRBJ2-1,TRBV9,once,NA,CASSKSRDTSSYNEQFF,TGTGCCAGCAGCAAAAGCCGGGACACAAGCTCCTACAATGAGCAGTTCTTC
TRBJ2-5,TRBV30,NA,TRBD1,CAWRDRETQYF,TGTGCCTGGCGGGACAGAGAGACCCAGTACTTC
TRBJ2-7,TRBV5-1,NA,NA,CASSLSAGSTYEQYF,TGCGCCAGCAGCTTGAGTGCGGGTTCTACCTACGAGCAGTACTTC
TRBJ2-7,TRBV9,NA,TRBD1,CASSVRQGRDEQYF,TGTGCCAGCAGCGTCAGACAGGGTCGGGACGAGCAGTACTTC
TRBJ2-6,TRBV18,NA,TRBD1,CASSAPGDRTLVGANVLTF,TGTGCCAGCTCAGCACCTGGGGACAGGACCCTAGTAGGGGCCAACGTCCTGACTTTC
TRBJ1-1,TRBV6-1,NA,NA,CASSEKGWGTEAFF,TGTGCCAGCAGTGAAAAGGGCTGGGGCACTGAAGCTTTCTTT
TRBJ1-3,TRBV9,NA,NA,CASSVEEGNTIYF,TGTGCCAGCAGCGTAGAAGAGGGAAACACCATATATTTT
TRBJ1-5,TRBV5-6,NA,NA,CASSLGGGYSNQPQHF,TGTGCCAGCAGCTTGGGGGGTGGGTATAGCAATCAGCCCCAGCATTTT
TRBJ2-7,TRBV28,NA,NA,CASNWDSKGEQYF,TGTGCCAGCAACTGGGATTCTAAGGGCGAGCAGTACTTC
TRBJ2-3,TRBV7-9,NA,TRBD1,CASSPLGQGLTDTQYF,TGTGCCAGCAGCCCACTGGGACAGGGGCTCACAGATACGCAGTATTTT
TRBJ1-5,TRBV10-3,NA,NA,CAISESGGASNQPQHF,TGTGCCATCAGTGAGTCCGGGGGGGCTAGCAATCAGCCCCAGCATTTT
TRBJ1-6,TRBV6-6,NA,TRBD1,CASNPQGAGESPLHF,TGTGCCAGCAACCCTCAGGGGGCTGGGGAATCACCCCTCCACTTT
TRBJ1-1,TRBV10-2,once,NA,CASRLQGRYTEAFF,TGCGCCAGCAGGCTACAGGGTCGGTACACTGAAGCTTTCTTT
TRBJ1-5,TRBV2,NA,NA,CASSSGLERNQPQHF,TGTGCCAGCAGCTCGGGACTGGAACGCAATCAGCCCCAGCATTTT
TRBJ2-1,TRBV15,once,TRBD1,CATSRASQGATQFF,TGTGCCACCAGCAGAGCCTCCCAGGGGGCAACGCAGTTCTTC
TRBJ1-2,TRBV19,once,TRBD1,CASSLDRGENYGYTF,TGTGCCAGTAGTTTAGACAGGGGAGAAAACTATGGCTACACCTTC
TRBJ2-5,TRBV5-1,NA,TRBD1,CASSFGSGQGEKTQYF,TGCGCCAGCAGCTTTGGTTCGGGACAGGGTGAGAAGACCCAGTACTTC
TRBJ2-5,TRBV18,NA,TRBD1,CASSPISTGSQETQYF,TGTGCCAGCTCACCCATTTCGACAGGGTCCCAAGAGACCCAGTACTTC
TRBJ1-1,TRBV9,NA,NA,CASSPQAVNTEAFF,TGTGCCAGCAGCCCTCAAGCAGTGAACACTGAAGCTTTCTTT
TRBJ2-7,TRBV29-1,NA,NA,CSVEDLGGSYEQYF,TGCAGCGTTGAAGATCTGGGGGGCTCCTACGAGCAGTACTTC
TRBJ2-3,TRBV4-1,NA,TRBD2,CASSQPSGLAGGSIGTDTQYF,TGCGCCAGCAGCCAACCCAGCGGCCTAGCGGGAGGCTCAATCGGCACAGATACGCAGTATTTT
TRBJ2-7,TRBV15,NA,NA,CATSVGGTSYEQYF,TGTGCCACCAGTGTAGGGGGAACTTCCTACGAGCAGTACTTC
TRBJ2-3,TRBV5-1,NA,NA,CASSLAVPSTDTQYF,TGCGCCAGCAGCCTCGCGGTTCCTAGCACAGATACGCAGTATTTT